The 9 T cell receptor beta chains below were found in one sample sequenced in a study of cytomegalovirus exposure and HLA in healthy donors. Use of 60 Vbeta and 13 Jbeta primers characterized the PCR. Sequencing was performed with immunoSEQ multiplex PCR; in TCRdb, only in-frame clones are kept and a portion is missing. The sample has 200,000 or so clones, 70% to 85% seen once. Sequenced sample: PBMCs. These receptors were taken from a boy aged 2-9 years in good health and CMV-seronegative.

The rearrangement joins TRBV11-2 to TRBJ2-7, with D maybe TRBD1 (5 bases). The V gene's germline CDR1 is SGHAT and CDR2 FQNNGV. CDR3 length: 14 residues. Between the trimmed V and J ends, which lost 0 bases and 6 bases, there was a span of 12 bases. This chain's CDR3 is CASSLEYTGSEQYF. The CDR3 DNA sequence: TGTGCCAGCAGCTTAGAGTATACAGGCTCCGAGCAGTACTTC.

This clone was detected only once. The chain employs TRBV10-3 and TRBJ2-5, with TRBD2 matching 13 bases. The last part of the DNA fits TRBJ2-7 better; the J call may be wrong. Germline assignment: CDR1 ENHRY and CDR2 SYGVKD. This CDR3 is built from 18 residues. CDR3 loop: CAISESPGLAGSTYEQYF. As DNA, the CDR3 is TGTGCCATCAGTGAGTCGCCGGGACTAGCGGGGTCTACCTACGAGCAGTACTTC.

The V call is TRBV19, the J call TRBJ2-2, with 12 positions matching TRBD2. CDR3 length: 16 residues. V lost 4 bases to trimming and J lost 4 bases; unmatched junction nucleotides: 4. Germline assignment: CDR1 LNHDA and CDR2 SQIVND (reference sequence). The CDR3 sequence is CASSTLAGGLTGELFF. The CDR3 bases are TGTGCCAGTAGTACTCTAGCGGGGGGGCTCACCGGGGAGCTGTTTTTT. Full variable domain (outside the CDR3, taken from reference TRBV19 and TRBJ2-2): DGGITQSPKYLFRKEGQNVTLSCEQNLNHDAMYWYRQDPGQGLRLIYYSQIVNDFQKGDIAEGYSVSREKKESFPLTVTSAQKNPTAFYLCASSTLAGGLTGELFFGEGSRLTVL.

This sequence joins TRBV9 and TRBJ1-5, with D hard to call. Germline CDR1 SGDLS, CDR2 YYNGEE. The CDR3 is made up of 13 amino acids. Trimming took 4 bases from V and 6 from J, leaving 11 bases between them. CDR3: CASSSAGSQPQHF. CDR3 in DNA: TGTGCCAGCAGCTCAGCAGGCTCTCAGCCCCAGCATTTT.

The rearrangement joins TRBV11-3 to TRBJ2-2; possibly TRBD2 for D (6 bases). CDR1 is SGHNT and CDR2 is YENEEA in the germline V gene. CDR3 length: 14 residues. V lost 6 bases and J 7 bases, leaving 15 bases between the germline ends. CDR3: CASSSTRVNGELFF. In nucleotides, the CDR3 is TGTGCCAGCAGTTCGACTAGGGTAAACGGGGAGCTGTTTTTT.

The gene calls are TRBV6-5 and TRBJ2-3, with D unclear. Germline CDR1 and CDR2: MNHEY and SVGAGI. Trimming removed 2 bases from V and 3 bases from J, with 9 bases in between. The CDR3 has 14 residues. This chain's CDR3 is CASSYNLRTDTQYF. DNA of the CDR3: TGTGCCAGCAGTTACAATTTGCGGACAGATACGCAGTATTTT.

The chain recombines TRBV5-6 with TRBJ2-5, with 9 bases identical to TRBD2. Per germline, CDR1 SGHDT and CDR2 YYEEEE. J gave up 1 base and V 8 bases, and 3 bases lay outside the gene matches. The CDR3 runs to 13 residues. CDR3 amino acids: CASERGAQETQYF. The CDR3 DNA reads as TGTGCCAGTGAGCGGGGGGCCCAAGAGACCCAGTACTTC.

The chain is built from TRBV6-1 and TRBJ2-3; D not certain. Trimming shortened V by 6 bases and J by 5 bases, and 6 bases separated the two germline ends. This CDR3 is built from 11 residues. Germline assignment: CDR1 MNHNS and CDR2 SASEGT. CDR3 sequence: CASSEVDTQYF. CDR3 nucleotides: TGTGCCAGCAGCGAGGTAGATACGCAGTATTTT.

The chain links TRBV4-2 to TRBJ1-2, with 12 nucleotides matching TRBD1. The CDR3 extends over 14 amino acids. The germline V gene has CDR1 LGHNA and CDR2 YNFKEQ. V shed 6 bases, J shed 8 bases, and the junction held 7 bases outside the gene matches. The CDR3 is CASSRDRGPGGYTF. The CDR3 nucleotides are TGTGCCAGCAGTCGGGACAGGGGGCCGGGGGGCTACACCTTC.